The source of this TCR beta chain is a study of Graves' ophthalmopathy and Graves' hyperthyroidism. This clonotype was detected only once. A much bigger clone sits one base away, suggesting this may be a read error. Included hyperthyroidism patients were aged 18 to 65 and newly diagnosed (under 2 months' duration). This CDR3 has 13 amino acids. V gave up 6 bases and J gave up 5 bases, with 14 bases separating them. The germline gives CDR1 KGHSH, CDR2 LQKENI. From RNA, the CDR3 regions of TCR beta chains were amplified and sequenced. A first-round RT-PCR used HTBI primers, followed by a second-round multiplex PCR. Each CDR3 protein is one row after TCRdb ran MiXCR on the multiplex PCR reads. Here the sample spans roughly 400,000 distinct CDR3 sequences, 15% being singletons.

The TCR was taken from a woman between 18 and 29 years old with stable Graves' hyperthyroidism. The chain employs TRBV18 and TRBJ2-7; D possibly corresponds to TRBD1 (5 bases). The source material was peripheral blood. CDR3: CASSVVRVNEQYF. The CDR3 DNA sequence: TGTGCCAGCTCGGTTGTCAGGGTCAACGAGCAGTACTTC.